This T cell receptor beta chain was identified in a study of CXCR3-negative and CXCR3-positive naive CD8 T cells. The study, taken as a whole, reports: Compared with CXCR3-negative naive cells, CXCR3-positive naive cells showed more hydrophobic TRB CDR3s. After cryopreservation, expression of CXCR3 was partially reduced, and most assays were run with fresh PBMCs. Memory cells showed distinct TRBV-TRBJ patterns, while the two naive subsets matched. Diversity was high in both naive subsets and much lower in memory cells.

5' RACE with UMI labels generated the TRB cDNA libraries. TCRdb reanalyzed the 5' RACE reads, giving one entry per CDR3 protein sequence and no DNA. Recorded for this sample: 150,000 or so distinct CDR3 sequences. In regard to this clonotype: What it binds is unknown.

This CDR3 comprises 15 residues. CDR1 is MDHEN and CDR2 is SYDVKM in the germline V gene. Material for sequencing was naive CXCR3+ CD8+ T cells from blood. The subset denotes: CD45RO-CCR7+CD27+CD95- naive CD8+ T cells expressing CXCR3 (TNR3+). This receptor was obtained from a human donor in good health. Some clones in this sample may be carry-over from other donors' samples. The chain joins TRBV28 to TRBJ1-6; the TRBD1 assignment by TCRdb is unverifiable without DNA. This chain's CDR3 is CASSQTGTGISPLHF.